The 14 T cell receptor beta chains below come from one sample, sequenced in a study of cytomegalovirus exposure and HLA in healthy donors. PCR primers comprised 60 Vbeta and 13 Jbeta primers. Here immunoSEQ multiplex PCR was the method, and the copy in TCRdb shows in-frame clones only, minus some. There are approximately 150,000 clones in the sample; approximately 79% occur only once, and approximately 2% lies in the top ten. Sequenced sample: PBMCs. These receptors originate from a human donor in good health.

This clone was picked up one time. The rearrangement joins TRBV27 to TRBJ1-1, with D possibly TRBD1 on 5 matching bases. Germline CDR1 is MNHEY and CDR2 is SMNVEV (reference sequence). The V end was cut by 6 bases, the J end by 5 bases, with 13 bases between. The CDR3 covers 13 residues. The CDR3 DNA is TGTGCCAGCAGAGAAGGGAGGGGAACTGAAGCTTTCTTT. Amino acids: CASREGRGTEAFF.

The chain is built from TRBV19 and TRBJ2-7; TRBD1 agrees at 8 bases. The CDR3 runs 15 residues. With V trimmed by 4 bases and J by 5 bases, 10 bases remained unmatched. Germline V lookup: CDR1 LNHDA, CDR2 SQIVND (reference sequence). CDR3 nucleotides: TGTGCCAGTAGTACGGGACAGTCGGACAGGGACGAGCAGTACTTC. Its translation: CASSTGQSDRDEQYF.

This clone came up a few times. The CDR3 DNA follows: TGTGCCAGCAGTGGGGTTCTAGCGGGGAGTTACAATGAGCAGTTCTTC. This codes for CASSGVLAGSYNEQFF. The J gene is TRBJ2-1, the V gene TRBV6-6; 9 nucleotides align to TRBD2. The CDR3 length is 16 residues. Germline V lookup: CDR1 MNHNY, CDR2 SVGAGI (reference sequence). J lost 4 bases, V lost 5 bases, and 9 bases had no gene match.

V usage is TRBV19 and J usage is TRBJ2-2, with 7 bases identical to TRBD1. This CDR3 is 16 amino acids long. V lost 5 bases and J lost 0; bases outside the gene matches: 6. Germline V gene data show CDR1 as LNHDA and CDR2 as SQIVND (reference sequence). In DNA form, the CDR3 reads TGTGCCAGTAGTTTAACGACAGGGTCGAACACCGGGGAGCTGTTTTTT. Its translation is CASSLTTGSNTGELFF.

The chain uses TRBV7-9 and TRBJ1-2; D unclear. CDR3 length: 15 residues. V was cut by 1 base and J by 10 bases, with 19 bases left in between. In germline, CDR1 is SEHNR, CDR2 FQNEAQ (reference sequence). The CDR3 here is CASSLGAPRVADYTF. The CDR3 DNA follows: TGTGCCAGCAGCTTAGGGGCCCCTCGGGTAGCGGACTACACCTTC.

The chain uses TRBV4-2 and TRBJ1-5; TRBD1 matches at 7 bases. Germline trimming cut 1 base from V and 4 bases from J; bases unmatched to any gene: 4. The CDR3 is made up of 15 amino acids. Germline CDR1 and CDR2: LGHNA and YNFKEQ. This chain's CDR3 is CASSQAGTANQPQHF. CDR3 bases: TGTGCCAGCAGCCAAGCCGGGACAGCGAATCAGCCCCAGCATTTT.

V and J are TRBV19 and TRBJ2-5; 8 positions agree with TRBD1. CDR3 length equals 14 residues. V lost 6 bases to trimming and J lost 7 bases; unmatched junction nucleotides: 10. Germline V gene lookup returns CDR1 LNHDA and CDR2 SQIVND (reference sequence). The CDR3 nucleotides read TGTGCCAGTAGGAAGACAGGGGAAATGGGGACCCAGTACTTC. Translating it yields CASRKTGEMGTQYF.

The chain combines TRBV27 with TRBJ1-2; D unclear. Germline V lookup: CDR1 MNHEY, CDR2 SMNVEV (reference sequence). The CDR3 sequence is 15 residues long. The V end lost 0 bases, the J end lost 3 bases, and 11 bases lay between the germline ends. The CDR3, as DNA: TGTGCCAGCAGTTTATCTAGCCCCGGGGACTATGGCTACACCTTC. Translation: CASSLSSPGDYGYTF.

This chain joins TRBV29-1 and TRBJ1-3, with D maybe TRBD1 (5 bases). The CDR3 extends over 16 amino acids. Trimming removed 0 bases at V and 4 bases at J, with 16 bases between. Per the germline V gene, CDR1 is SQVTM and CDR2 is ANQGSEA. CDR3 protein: CSVEDDGGGLGNTIYF. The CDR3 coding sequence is TGCAGCGTTGAAGATGACGGGGGGGGACTCGGAAACACCATATATTTT.

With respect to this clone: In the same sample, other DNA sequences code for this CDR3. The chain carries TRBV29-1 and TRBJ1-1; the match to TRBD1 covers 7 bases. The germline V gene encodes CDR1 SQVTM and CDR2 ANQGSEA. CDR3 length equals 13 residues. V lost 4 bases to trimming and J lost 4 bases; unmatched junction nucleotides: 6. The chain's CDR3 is CSVGRGLGTEAFF. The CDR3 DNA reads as TGCAGCGTTGGGAGGGGGCTTGGCACTGAAGCTTTCTTT.

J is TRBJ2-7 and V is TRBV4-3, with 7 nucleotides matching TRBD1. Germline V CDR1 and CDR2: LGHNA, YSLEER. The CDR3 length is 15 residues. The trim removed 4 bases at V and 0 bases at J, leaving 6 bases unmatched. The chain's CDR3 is CASSPRDRSSYEQYF. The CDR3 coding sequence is TGCGCCAGCAGCCCAAGGGACAGAAGCTCCTACGAGCAGTACTTC.

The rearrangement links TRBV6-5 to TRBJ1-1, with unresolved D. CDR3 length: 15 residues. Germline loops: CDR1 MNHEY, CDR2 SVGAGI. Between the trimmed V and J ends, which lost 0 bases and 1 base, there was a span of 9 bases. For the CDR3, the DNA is TGTGCCAGCAGTTACTCAACGGGAGCGAACACTGAAGCTTTCTTT. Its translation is CASSYSTGANTEAFF.

Here the CDR3 DNA reads TGTGCCAGTAGTTTCACAGGGGACGCCGGTCCCTACTATGGCTACACCTTC. Its protein is CASSFTGDAGPYYGYTF. The V gene is TRBV19, the J gene TRBJ1-2, with 7 bases aligning to TRBD1. Germline CDR1 and CDR2: LNHDA and SQIVND (reference sequence). The CDR3 runs to 17 residues. The junction had 15 bases not matched to a gene; V was cut back by 5 bases and J by 3 bases.

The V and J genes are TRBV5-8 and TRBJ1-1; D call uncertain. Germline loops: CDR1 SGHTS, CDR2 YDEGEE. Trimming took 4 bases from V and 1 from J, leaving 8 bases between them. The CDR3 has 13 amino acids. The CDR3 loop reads CASSLERNTEAFF. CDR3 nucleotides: TGTGCCAGCAGCCTCGAGCGGAACACTGAAGCTTTCTTT.